The clone carrying this T cell receptor (beta chain) showed up just a few times. This sample was taken from a study of spatial heterogeneity in lung cancer. Study-wide context: Detected beta-chain sequences consistently exceeded alpha-chain sequences.

This CDR3 has 15 residues. Germline lookup yields CDR1 SSHAT and CDR2 FNYEAQ (reference sequence). Time point described: sample taken at primary tumor resection. TCRdb ran MiXCR on the 5' RACE reads and lists one entry per CDR3 protein. Of about 21,000 distinct CDR3 sequences in the sample, 4.5% to 5.5% are singletons; the top ten hold about 7%. The sample consisted of PBMCs, taken at surgery. This chain joins TRBV7-7 and TRBJ2-7; TRBD2 matches at 10 bases. The TCR was taken from a male donor with early-stage non-small cell lung cancer. CDR3 loop: CVSSPLGTSEYEQYF. CDR3 coding DNA: TGTGTTAGCAGCCCTCTGGGGACTAGCGAGTACGAGCAGTACTTC.